The TCR beta chain described here comes from a study of T cell repertoires in cytomegalovirus infection. Study at large: Both a matching HLA type and CMV infection were indicated by public TCR beta signatures. Findings of the study overall: Dominant in the ex vivo response were TCR beta clonotypes restricted by HLA-C and specific for CMV. Cumulative frequency (of public TCR beta family members) identified carriers of CMV plus the relevant HLA.

In germline, CDR1 is LNHDA, CDR2 SQIVND (reference sequence). V lost 8 bases to trimming and J lost 2 bases; unmatched junction nucleotides: 6. This CDR3 comprises 14 residues. Regarding this clonotype: Antigen: not known.

TCRdb itself ran the reads through MiXCR, one entry per CDR3 protein. The sample consists of 510,000 or so distinct CDR3 sequences, approximately 25% of them appearing once. Sequencing was carried out using PBMCs. The gene calls are TRBV19 and TRBJ1-1; 9 positions agree with TRBD1. The source is a human donor in good health (CMV status not recorded). Some clones in this sample may be carry-over from other donors' samples. CDR3 protein: CASRPDRGNTEAFF. The CDR3 DNA reads as TGTGCCAGTCGCCCGGACAGGGGTAACACTGAAGCTTTCTTT.